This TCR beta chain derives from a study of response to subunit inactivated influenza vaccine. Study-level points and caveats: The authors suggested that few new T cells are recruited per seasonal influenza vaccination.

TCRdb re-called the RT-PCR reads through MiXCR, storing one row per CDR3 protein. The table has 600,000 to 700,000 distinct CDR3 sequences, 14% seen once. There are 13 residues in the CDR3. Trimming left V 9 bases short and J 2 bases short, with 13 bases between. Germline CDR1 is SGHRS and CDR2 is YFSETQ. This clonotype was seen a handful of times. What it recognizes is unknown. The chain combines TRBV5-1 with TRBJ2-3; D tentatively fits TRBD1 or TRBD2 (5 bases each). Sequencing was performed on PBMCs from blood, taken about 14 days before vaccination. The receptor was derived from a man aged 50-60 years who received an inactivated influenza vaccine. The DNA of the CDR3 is TGCGCCACCGGGACGGATATCACAGATACGCAGTATTTT. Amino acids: CATGTDITDTQYF.